Shown below are 19 T cell receptor beta chains from a single sample sequenced in a study. TCRdb's table, derived via immunoSEQ multiplex PCR, lists solely in-frame clones and lacks some. Among 60,000 to 85,000 clones listed, approximately 92% were seen once. The sample comprised PBMCs. Source of these receptors: a man aged 40-49 years with rheumatoid arthritis.

The rearrangement uses TRBV11-2 and TRBJ1-1; perhaps TRBD1 as D (5 bases). Germline assignment: CDR1 SGHAT and CDR2 FQNNGV. Trimming took off 3 bases at V and 2 bases at J, with 7 bases between the two ends. The CDR3 consists of 13 residues. The CDR3 bases are TGTGCCAGCAGCTTCCAGGGAAACACTGAAGCTTTCTTT. Translating gives CASSFQGNTEAFF.

The V call is TRBV25-1, the J call TRBJ2-2; TRBD1 matches 8 bases. The V gene end was trimmed by 1 base and the J gene end by 5 bases; junction bases not matched to a gene: 6. Germline CDR1 MGHDK, CDR2 SYGVNS. CDR3 length: 16 amino acids. In DNA, the CDR3 is TGTGCCAGCAGTGAATCCGGACAGGGTTTAACCGGGGAGCTGTTTTTT. Protein sequence: CASSESGQGLTGELFF.

This clone was seen just once. This chain joins TRBV4-1 and TRBJ1-6, with D maybe TRBD1 (5 bases). CDR3 length equals 15 residues. Trimming stripped 0 bases from V and 9 bases from J, with 12 bases between. Germline V gives CDR1 MGHRA, CDR2 YSYEKL. The CDR3 DNA follows: TGCGCCAGCAGCCAAGAACCAGGGAGGAGTTCACCCCTCCACTTT. It yields the protein CASSQEPGRSSPLHF.

This clone was recorded once. The V call is TRBV4-1, the J call TRBJ2-4, with a possible D match to TRBD2 (8 bases). V was pared by 1 base and J by 13 bases, with 17 bases between. Germline CDR1 reads MGHRA; CDR2 reads YSYEKL. This CDR3 region has 14 residues. This CDR3 is CASSQGGGGGKQYF. For the CDR3, the DNA is TGCGCCAGCAGCCAAGGAGGGGGCGGGGGGAAGCAGTACTTC.

V gene TRBV19 combines with J gene TRBJ1-3; D unclear. The CDR3 covers 13 residues. Looked up from germline, CDR1 is LNHDA and CDR2 is SQIVND (reference sequence). V gave up 4 bases and J gave up 0 bases, with 4 bases separating them. The CDR3 DNA is TGTGCCAGTAGTAAAGTCTCTGGAAACACCATATATTTT. As protein: CASSKVSGNTIYF.

Here the CDR3 DNA reads TGTGCCAGCAGCTTAGCGCGGGGGACAGGGGACACTGAAGCTTTCTTT. It yields the protein CASSLARGTGDTEAFF. This chain uses TRBV7-6 with TRBJ1-1; TRBD1 matches at 10 bases. The ends lost 0 bases at V and 3 bases at J; junction bases unmatched: 4. This CDR3 is 16 amino acids long. Germline CDR1 is SGHVS and CDR2 is FNYEAQ.

This chain uses TRBV18 with TRBJ1-1; D perhaps matches TRBD1 (5 bases). CDR1 is KGHSH, CDR2 LQKENI, per germline. This CDR3 region has 13 residues. V was pared by 5 bases and J by 1 base, with 8 bases between. The CDR3 DNA sequence: TGTGCCAGCTCAGGGGACTCGAACACTGAAGCTTTCTTT. Translated: CASSGDSNTEAFF.

This clone was found once. This chain uses TRBV5-8 with TRBJ1-1, with D uncertain. In germline, CDR1 is SGHTS, CDR2 YDEGEE. V was cut by 6 bases and J by 4 bases, with 13 bases left in between. This CDR3 comprises 13 residues. CDR3 bases: TGTGCCAGCAACAAAGGACGGGCCACTGAAGCTTTCTTT. Its translation: CASNKGRATEAFF.

This chain connects TRBV6-5 to TRBJ2-3; 10 positions agree with TRBD1. Germline CDR1 MNHEY, CDR2 SVGAGI. V trimming: 10 bases; J trimming: 4 bases; junction bases outside the gene matches: 8. The CDR3 is made up of 14 amino acids. The CDR3 DNA sequence: TGTGCCACCAAAAGACAGGGGGCTTCAGATACGCAGTATTTT. Its protein product is CATKRQGASDTQYF.

The chain employs TRBV4-2 and TRBJ1-4, with 7 bases lining up with TRBD1. This CDR3 contains 15 residues. V trimming: 0 bases; J trimming: 8 bases; junction bases outside the gene matches: 6. In germline, CDR1 is LGHNA, CDR2 YNFKEQ. The CDR3 reads CASSQDGRGREKLFF. The CDR3 DNA follows: TGTGCCAGCAGCCAAGACGGCAGGGGGAGAGAAAAACTGTTTTTT.

The rearrangement joins TRBV6-5 to TRBJ2-7; 7 nucleotides match TRBD1. CDR1 is MNHEY, CDR2 SVGAGI, per germline. The trim removed 6 bases at V and 1 base at J, leaving 6 bases unmatched. This CDR3 has 14 amino acids. Here the CDR3 reads CASSKQGQSYEQYF. CDR3 sequence (DNA): TGTGCCAGCAGCAAACAGGGACAGTCCTACGAGCAGTACTTC.

The rearrangement links TRBV19 to TRBJ1-5; D gene unclear. V lost 1 base, J lost 0 bases, and 10 bases lay in between. The CDR3 has 16 residues. Germline V gene lookup returns CDR1 LNHDA and CDR2 SQIVND (reference sequence). DNA for the CDR3: TGTGCCAGTAGTATAGTAAGCGGATATAGCAATCAGCCCCAGCATTTT. It yields the protein CASSIVSGYSNQPQHF. The variable domain in full, with the rest retrieved from reference TRBV19 and TRBJ1-5, is DGGITQSPKYLFRKEGQNVTLSCEQNLNHDAMYWYRQDPGQGLRLIYYSQIVNDFQKGDIAEGYSVSREKKESFPLTVTSAQKNPTAFYLCASSIVSGYSNQPQHFGDGTRLSIL.

V and J are TRBV2 and TRBJ1-5; 7 nucleotides agree with TRBD1. This CDR3 has 14 residues. Germline-derived CDR1 and CDR2 are SNHLY and FYNNEI. V shed 10 bases and J 0 bases; nucleotides not matched to a gene: 6. The CDR3 sequence: CATWTGYSNQPQHF. The CDR3 bases are TGTGCCACCTGGACAGGCTATAGCAATCAGCCCCAGCATTTT.

This clone was counted a single time. The chain recombines TRBV28 with TRBJ1-5; a possible D gene is TRBD1 (5 bases). V was pared by 7 bases and J by 4 bases, with 20 bases between. The CDR3 consists of 16 residues. Germline CDR1 is MDHEN and CDR2 is SYDVKM. CDR3 in amino acids: CASKPRGQGDNQPQHF. Written as DNA, the CDR3 is TGTGCCAGCAAACCCCGGGGTCAGGGCGATAATCAGCCCCAGCATTTT.

This chain uses TRBV18 with TRBJ2-7; D may match TRBD1 or TRBD2 (5 bases each). Germline CDR1 and CDR2: KGHSH and LQKENI. This CDR3 region has 13 residues. The V end was cut by 6 bases, the J end by 6 bases, with 15 bases between. The CDR3 DNA is TGTGCCAGCTCCTCCGCTAGGGGAGTCGAGCAGTACTTC. Protein: CASSSARGVEQYF.

The V and J genes are TRBV9 and TRBJ2-1; D gene unclear. The CDR3 is 13 residues long. The V end was cut by 0 bases, the J end by 9 bases, with 10 bases between. CDR1 SGDLS and CDR2 YYNGEE come from the germline V gene. In nucleotides, the CDR3 is TGTGCCAGCAGCGTAGTGGCGGACCCTGAGCAGTTCTTC. Translating it yields CASSVVADPEQFF.

The chain joins TRBV7-2 to TRBJ1-5, with a possible D match to TRBD1 (6 bases). Germline V gene lookup returns CDR1 SGHTA and CDR2 FQGNSA. Trimming removed 4 bases at V and 4 bases at J, with 11 bases between. This CDR3 is built from 14 residues. CDR3 nucleotides: TGTGCCAGCAGCTCTCAGGGGACAAATCAGCCCCAGCATTTT. Translated: CASSSQGTNQPQHF.

The rearrangement uses TRBV30 and TRBJ1-4; no clear D. Germline V CDR1 and CDR2: GTSNPN, SVGIG (reference sequence). The CDR3 contains 12 residues. The V gene lost 3 bases and the J gene lost 6 bases, with 8 bases spanning the gap. CDR3 amino acids: CAWSTNYEKLFF. DNA for the CDR3: TGTGCCTGGAGCACCAACTATGAAAAACTGTTTTTT.

The chain joins TRBV14 to TRBJ2-3, with D possibly matching TRBD2 (7 bases). Per the germline V gene, CDR1 is SGHDN and CDR2 is FVKESK. V lost 4 bases, J lost 3 bases, and 17 bases lay in between. CDR3 length: 16 amino acids. The CDR3 is CASSPFGGGRTDTQYF. The CDR3 DNA sequence: TGTGCCAGCAGCCCGTTTGGGGGGGGCAGAACAGATACGCAGTATTTT.